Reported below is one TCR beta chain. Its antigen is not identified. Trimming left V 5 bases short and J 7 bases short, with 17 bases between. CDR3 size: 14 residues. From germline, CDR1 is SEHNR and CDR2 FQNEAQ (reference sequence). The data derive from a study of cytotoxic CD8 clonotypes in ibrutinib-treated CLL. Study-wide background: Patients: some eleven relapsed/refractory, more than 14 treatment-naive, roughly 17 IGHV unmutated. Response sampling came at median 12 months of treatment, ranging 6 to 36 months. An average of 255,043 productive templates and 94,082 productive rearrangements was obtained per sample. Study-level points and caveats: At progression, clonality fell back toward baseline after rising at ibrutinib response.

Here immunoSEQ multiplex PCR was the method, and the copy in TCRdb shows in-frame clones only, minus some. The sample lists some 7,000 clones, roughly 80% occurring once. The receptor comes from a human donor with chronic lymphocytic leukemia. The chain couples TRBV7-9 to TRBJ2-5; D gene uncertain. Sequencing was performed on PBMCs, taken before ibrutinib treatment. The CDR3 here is CASSLPWGWATQYF. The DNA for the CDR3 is TGTGCCAGCAGCCTTCCGTGGGGTTGGGCGACCCAGTACTTC.